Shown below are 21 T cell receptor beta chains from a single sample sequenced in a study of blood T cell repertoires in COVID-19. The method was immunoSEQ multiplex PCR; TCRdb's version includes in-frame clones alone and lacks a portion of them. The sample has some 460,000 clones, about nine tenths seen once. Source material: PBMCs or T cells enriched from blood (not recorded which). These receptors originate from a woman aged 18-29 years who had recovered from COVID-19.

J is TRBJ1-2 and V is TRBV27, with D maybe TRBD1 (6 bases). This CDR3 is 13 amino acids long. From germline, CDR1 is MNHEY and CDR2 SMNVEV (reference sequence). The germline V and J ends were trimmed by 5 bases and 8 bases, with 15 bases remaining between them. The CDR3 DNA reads TGTGCCAGCAGTCCCACAGGGTTTGGAGGCTACACCTTC. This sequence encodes CASSPTGFGGYTF.

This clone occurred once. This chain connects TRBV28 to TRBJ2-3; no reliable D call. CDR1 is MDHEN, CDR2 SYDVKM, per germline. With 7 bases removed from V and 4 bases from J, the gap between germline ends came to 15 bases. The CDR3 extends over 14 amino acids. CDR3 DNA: TGTGCCAGCATATCCCCCAGTGTTCCAGATACGCAGTATTTT. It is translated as CASISPSVPDTQYF.

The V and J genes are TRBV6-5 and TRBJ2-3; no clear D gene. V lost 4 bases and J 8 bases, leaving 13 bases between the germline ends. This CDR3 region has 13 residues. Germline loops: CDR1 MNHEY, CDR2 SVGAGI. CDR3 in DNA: TGTGCCAGCAGTTTTCCCGACTTGGGTACGCAGTATTTT. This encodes CASSFPDLGTQYF.

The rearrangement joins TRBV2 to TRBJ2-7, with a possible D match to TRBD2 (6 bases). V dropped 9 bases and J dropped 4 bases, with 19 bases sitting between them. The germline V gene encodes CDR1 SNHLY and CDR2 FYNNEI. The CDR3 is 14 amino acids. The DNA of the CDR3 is TGTGCCAGTAAGGGGTCGGGGGAAAGTTACGAGCAGTACTTC. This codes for CASKGSGESYEQYF.

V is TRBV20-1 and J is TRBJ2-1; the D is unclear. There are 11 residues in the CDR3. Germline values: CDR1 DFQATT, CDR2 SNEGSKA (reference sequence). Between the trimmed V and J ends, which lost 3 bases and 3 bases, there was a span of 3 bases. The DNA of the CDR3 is TGCAGTGCTAGCTACTACAATGAGCAGTTCTTC. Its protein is CSASYYNEQFF.

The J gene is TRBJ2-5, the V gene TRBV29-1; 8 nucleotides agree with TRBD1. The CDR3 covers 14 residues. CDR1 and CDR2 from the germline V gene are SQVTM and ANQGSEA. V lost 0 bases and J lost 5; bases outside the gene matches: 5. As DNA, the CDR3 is TGCAGCGTTGAAGAGGACAGGGAAGGGGAGACCCAGTACTTC. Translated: CSVEEDREGETQYF.

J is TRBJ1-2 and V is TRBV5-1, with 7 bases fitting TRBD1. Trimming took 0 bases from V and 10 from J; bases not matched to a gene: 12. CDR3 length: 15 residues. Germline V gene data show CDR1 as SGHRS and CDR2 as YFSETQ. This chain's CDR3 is CASSLAGRAGGDYTF. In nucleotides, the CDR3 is TGCGCCAGCAGCTTGGCCGGGAGAGCAGGGGGTGACTACACCTTC.

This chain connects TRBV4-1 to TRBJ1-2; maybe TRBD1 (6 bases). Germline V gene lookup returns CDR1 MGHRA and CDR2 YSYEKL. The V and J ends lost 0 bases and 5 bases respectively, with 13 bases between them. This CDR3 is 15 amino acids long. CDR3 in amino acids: CASSQDTRGQYGYTF. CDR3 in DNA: TGCGCCAGCAGCCAAGATACTCGAGGACAGTATGGCTACACCTTC.

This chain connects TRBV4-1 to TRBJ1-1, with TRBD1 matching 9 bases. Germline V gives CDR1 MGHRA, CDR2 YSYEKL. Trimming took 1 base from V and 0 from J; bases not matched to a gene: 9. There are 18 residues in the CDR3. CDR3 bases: TGCGCCAGCAGCCAAGTCCCACAGGGGGCTTACCTGAACACTGAAGCTTTCTTT. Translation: CASSQVPQGAYLNTEAFF.

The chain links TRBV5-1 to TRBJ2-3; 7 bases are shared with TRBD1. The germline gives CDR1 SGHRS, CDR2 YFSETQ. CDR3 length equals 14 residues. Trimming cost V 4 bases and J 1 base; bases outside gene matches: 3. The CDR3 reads CASSQTGGTDTQYF. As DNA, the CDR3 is TGCGCCAGCAGCCAAACAGGGGGCACAGATACGCAGTATTTT.

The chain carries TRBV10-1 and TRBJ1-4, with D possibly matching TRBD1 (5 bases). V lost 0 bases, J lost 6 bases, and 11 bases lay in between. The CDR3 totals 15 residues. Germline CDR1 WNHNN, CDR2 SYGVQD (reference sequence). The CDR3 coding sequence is TGCGCCAGCAGTGAGTCCGGCAGGGCTGATGAAAAACTGTTTTTT. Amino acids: CASSESGRADEKLFF.

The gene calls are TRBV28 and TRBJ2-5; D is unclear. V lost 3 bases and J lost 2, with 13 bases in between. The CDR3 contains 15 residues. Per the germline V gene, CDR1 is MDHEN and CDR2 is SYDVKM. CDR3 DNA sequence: TGTGCCAGCAGTTTGTCCCCCGGGTGGCAAGAGACCCAGTACTTC. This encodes CASSLSPGWQETQYF.

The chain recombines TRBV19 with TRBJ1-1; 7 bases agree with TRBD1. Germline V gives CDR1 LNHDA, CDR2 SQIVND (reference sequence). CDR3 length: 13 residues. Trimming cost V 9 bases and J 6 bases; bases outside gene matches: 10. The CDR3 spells CASLGGRGSEAFF. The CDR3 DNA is TGTGCCAGCCTAGGGGGCCGGGGCTCTGAAGCTTTCTTT.

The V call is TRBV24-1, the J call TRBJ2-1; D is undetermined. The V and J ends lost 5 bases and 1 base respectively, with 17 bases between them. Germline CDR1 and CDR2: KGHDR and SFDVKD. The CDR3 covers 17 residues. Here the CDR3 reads CATSGKAARWSYNEQFF. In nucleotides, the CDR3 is TGTGCCACCAGTGGCAAAGCTGCCCGATGGTCCTACAATGAGCAGTTCTTC.

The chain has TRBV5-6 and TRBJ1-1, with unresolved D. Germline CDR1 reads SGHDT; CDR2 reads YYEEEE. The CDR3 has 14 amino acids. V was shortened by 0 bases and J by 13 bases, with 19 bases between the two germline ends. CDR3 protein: CASSLAFRDLRVFF. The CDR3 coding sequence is TGTGCCAGCAGCTTGGCCTTTCGTGACCTGAGGGTTTTCTTT.

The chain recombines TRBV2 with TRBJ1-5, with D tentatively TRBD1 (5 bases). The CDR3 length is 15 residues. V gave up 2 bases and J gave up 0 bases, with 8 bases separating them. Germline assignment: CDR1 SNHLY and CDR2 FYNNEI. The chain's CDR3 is CASSENRYSNQPQHF. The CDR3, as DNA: TGTGCCAGCAGTGAAAACAGGTATAGCAATCAGCCCCAGCATTTT. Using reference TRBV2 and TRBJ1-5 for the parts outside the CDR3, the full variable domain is EPEVTQTPSHQVTQMGQEVILRCVPISNHLYFYWYRQILGQKVEFLVSFYNNEISEKSEIFDDQFSVERPDGSNFTLKIRSTKLEDSAMYFCASSENRYSNQPQHFGDGTRLSIL.

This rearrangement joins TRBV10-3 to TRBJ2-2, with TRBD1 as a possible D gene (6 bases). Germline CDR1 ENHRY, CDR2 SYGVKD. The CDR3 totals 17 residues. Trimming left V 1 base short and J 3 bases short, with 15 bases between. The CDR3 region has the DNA TGTGCCATCAGTGAGTTTGATCCCAGGGGAGACACCGGGGAGCTGTTTTTT. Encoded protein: CAISEFDPRGDTGELFF.

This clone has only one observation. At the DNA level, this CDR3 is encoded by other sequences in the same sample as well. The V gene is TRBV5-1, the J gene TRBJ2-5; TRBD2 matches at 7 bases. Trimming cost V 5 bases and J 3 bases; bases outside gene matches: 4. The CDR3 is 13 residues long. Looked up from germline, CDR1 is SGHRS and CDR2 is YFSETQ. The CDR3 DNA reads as TGCGCCAGCAGTTTCCGGGGGGAAGAGACCCAGTACTTC. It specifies CASSFRGEETQYF.

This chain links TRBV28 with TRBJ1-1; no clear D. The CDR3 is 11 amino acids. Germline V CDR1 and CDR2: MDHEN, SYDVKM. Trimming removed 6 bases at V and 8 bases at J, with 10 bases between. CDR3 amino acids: CASRSSVEAFF. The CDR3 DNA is TGTGCCAGCAGGTCCTCCGTAGAAGCTTTCTTT.

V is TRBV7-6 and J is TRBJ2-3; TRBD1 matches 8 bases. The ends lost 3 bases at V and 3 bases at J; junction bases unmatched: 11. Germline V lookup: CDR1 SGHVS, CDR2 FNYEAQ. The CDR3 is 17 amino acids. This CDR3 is CASSFRAHQGATDTQYF. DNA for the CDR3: TGTGCCAGCAGCTTCAGAGCGCATCAGGGGGCGACAGATACGCAGTATTTT.

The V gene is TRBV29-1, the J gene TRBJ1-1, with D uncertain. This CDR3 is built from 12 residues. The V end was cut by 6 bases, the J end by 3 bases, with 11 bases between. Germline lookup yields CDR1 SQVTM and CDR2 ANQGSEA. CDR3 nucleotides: TGCAGCGTCGGGAGAGTGTACACTGAAGCTTTCTTT. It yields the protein CSVGRVYTEAFF.